One T cell receptor (beta chain) is described in this entry. Its antigen is not identified. The sample is drawn from a study of cytomegalovirus exposure and HLA in healthy donors. Study-wide results and caveats: The authors considered a cluster of highly shared sequence variants likely to be a sequencing artifact. The number of N-insertions in an Asian-associated ancestry cluster was reportedly below the roughly 670-donor mean in a later analysis. Altogether, 164 TCR beta chains were recorded as cytomegalovirus-associated. Cytomegalovirus status was reportedly diagnosed by the classifier with high sensitivity and specificity.

The PCR ran on 60 Vbeta and 13 Jbeta primers. Clones were read by immunoSEQ multiplex PCR, and TCRdb kept only the in-frame ones, dropping some. The repertoire holds more than 200,000 clones, with 75% to 80% as singletons. Losses at the gene ends were 4 bases for V and 1 base for J; bases not matched to a gene: 6. The CDR3 is 15 amino acids. CDR1 and CDR2 from the germline V gene are SGHDN and FVKESK. J is TRBJ1-1 and V is TRBV14; 7 nucleotides line up with TRBD1. The sequenced sample was PBMCs. The TCR sequence derives from a male donor in good health and CMV-seronegative. CDR3 DNA sequence: TGTGCCAGCAGCCGCCGGACAGGCCGGAACACTGAAGCTTTCTTT. This codes for CASSRRTGRNTEAFF.